Detailed here is one T cell receptor (beta chain). The germline gives CDR1 SGHRS, CDR2 YFSETQ. V dropped 0 bases and J dropped 4 bases, with 8 bases sitting between them. The CDR3 length is 14 residues. Profiled with immunoSEQ multiplex PCR; TCRdb holds only in-frame clones, not every one. The sample lists about 98,000 clones, approximately 94% seen once, with over 0.2% in the top ten. The sample is drawn from a study of technical replicates of blood from several donors. The genes are TRBV5-1 and TRBJ1-3; no reliable D call. The material sequenced was T cells isolated from PBMCs. This TCR was recovered from a human donor in good health. The DNA for the CDR3 is TGCGCCAGCAGCTTGGCCGGAGGAGGAAACACCATATATTTT. Its protein is CASSLAGGGNTIYF.